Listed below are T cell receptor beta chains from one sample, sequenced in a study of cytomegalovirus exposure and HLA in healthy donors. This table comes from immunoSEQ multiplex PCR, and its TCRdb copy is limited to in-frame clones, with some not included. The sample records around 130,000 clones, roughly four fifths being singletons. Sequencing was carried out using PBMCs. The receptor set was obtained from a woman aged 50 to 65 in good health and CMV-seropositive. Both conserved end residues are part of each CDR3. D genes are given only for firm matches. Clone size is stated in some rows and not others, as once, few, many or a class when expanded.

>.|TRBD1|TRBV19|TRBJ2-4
CASSKKPGGQTKNIQYF
TGTGCCAGTAGTAAAAAGCCAGGGGGCCAAACCAAAAACATTCAGTACTTC
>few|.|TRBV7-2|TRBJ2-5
CASSLGGHEAETQYF
TGTGCCAGCAGCTTAGGGGGACACGAGGCGGAGACCCAGTACTTC
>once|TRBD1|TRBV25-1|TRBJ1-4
CASRPGQGLIDEKLFF
TGTGCCAGCAGACCGGGACAGGGATTAATTGATGAAAAACTGTTTTTT
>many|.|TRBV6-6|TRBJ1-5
CASNIGQIGNQPQHF
TGTGCCAGCAACATAGGACAGATTGGGAATCAGCCCCAGCATTTT
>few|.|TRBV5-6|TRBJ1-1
CASSPWPGDTEAFF
TGTGCCAGCAGCCCCTGGCCAGGGGACACTGAAGCTTTCTTT
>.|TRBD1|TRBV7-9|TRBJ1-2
CASSLAQGAYGYTF
TGTGCCAGCAGCTTAGCCCAGGGGGCGTATGGCTACACCTTC
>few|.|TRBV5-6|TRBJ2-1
CASSFSSEQFF
TGTGCCAGCAGCTTTAGTAGTGAGCAGTTCTTC
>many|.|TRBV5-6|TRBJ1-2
CASSIRGYGYTF
TGTGCCAGCAGCATTAGGGGGTATGGCTACACCTTC
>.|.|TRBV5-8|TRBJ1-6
CASSLFSGQGGSPLHF
TGTGCCAGCAGCTTGTTCAGCGGGCAGGGCGGTTCACCCCTCCACTTT
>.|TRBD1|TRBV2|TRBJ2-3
CASSEEGQSFPDTQYF
TGTGCCAGCAGTGAAGAGGGACAGAGTTTCCCAGATACGCAGTATTTT
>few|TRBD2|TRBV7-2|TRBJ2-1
CASSLSGGAFNEQFF
TGTGCCAGCAGCCTTAGCGGGGGGGCCTTTAATGAGCAGTTCTTC
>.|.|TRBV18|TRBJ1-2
CASSPDRDYYGYTF
TGTGCCAGCTCCCCTGATAGGGACTACTATGGCTACACCTTC
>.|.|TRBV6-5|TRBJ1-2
CASLDRTANYGYTF
TGTGCCAGCCTAGACAGGACGGCTAACTATGGCTACACCTTC